One and the same sample provided the 20 T cell receptor beta chains below, sequenced in a study of spatial heterogeneity in lung cancer. Time point here: blood at routine non-recurrence follow-up after resection. TCRdb called the 5' RACE reads again in MiXCR, with one record for every CDR3 protein. The sample carries tens of thousands of distinct CDR3 sequences, over 7% recorded once. The input for sequencing was PBMCs, taken at follow-up. The receptors stem from a female donor with early-stage non-small cell lung cancer.

In this sample, this clonotype turned up many times. The CDR3 nucleotides are TGTGCCTGGAGTGTTTCGACTGAAGCTTTCTTT. This gives the protein CAWSVSTEAFF. This sequence joins TRBV30 and TRBJ1-1; no reliable D call. V was clipped by 0 bases and J by 5 bases, with 4 bases between them. CDR3 size: 11 residues. CDR1 and CDR2 (germline): GTSNPN, SVGIG (reference sequence).

This clonotype has at least ten counts. V gene TRBV5-1 combines with J gene TRBJ2-7, with D tentatively TRBD1 or TRBD2 (5 bases each). The CDR3 is 14 amino acids. Germline values: CDR1 SGHRS, CDR2 YFSETQ. The germline V and J ends were trimmed by 0 bases and 0 bases, with 7 bases remaining between them. The CDR3 reads CASSLEGTSYEQYF. The CDR3 DNA follows: TGCGCCAGCAGCTTGGAAGGGACCTCCTACGAGCAGTACTTC.

This clonotype showed up just once. This chain links TRBV5-6 with TRBJ1-5; a weak D match, TRBD1 (5 bases). Trimming left V 4 bases short and J 5 bases short, with 13 bases between. The CDR3 spans 14 residues. Germline V gene lookup returns CDR1 SGHDT and CDR2 YYEEEE. CDR3 coding DNA: TGTGCCAGCAGCGTCGGGACGGTCTATCAGCCCCAGCATTTT. It translates to CASSVGTVYQPQHF.

This clonotype has a count of ten or more. The chain is built from TRBV7-9 and TRBJ2-7; 8 nucleotides agree with TRBD1. V dropped 4 bases and J dropped 1; count of bases not matched to a gene: 6. The germline V gene encodes CDR1 SEHNR and CDR2 FQNEAQ (reference sequence). The CDR3 runs to 15 residues. In nucleotides, the CDR3 is TGTGCCAGCAGCTCAGGACAGGGAATTTCCTACGAGCAGTACTTC. Translating gives CASSSGQGISYEQYF.

This clonotype has a count of ten or more. The junction differs from germline at one of its ends, possibly a read error. The chain is built from TRBV7-7 and TRBJ2-3; D possibly corresponds to TRBD1 (6 bases). Germline V CDR1 and CDR2: SSHAT, FNYEAQ (reference sequence). The CDR3 extends over 14 amino acids. The CDR3 nucleotides are TGTGCTAGCAGCTTAGACAGGACCACAGATACGCAGTATTTT. This sequence encodes CASSLDRTTDTQYF. The full variable domain, in which reference TRBV7-7 and TRBJ2-3 provide the parts outside the CDR3, is GAGVSQSPRYKVTKRGQDVTLRCDPISSHATLYWYQQALGQGPEFLTYFNYEAQPDKSGLPSDRFSAERPEGSISTLTIQRTEQRDSAMYRCASSLDRTTDTQYFGPGTRLTVL.

This clonotype has a count of ten or more. This rearrangement joins TRBV28 to TRBJ1-2; D unclear. The germline gives CDR1 MDHEN, CDR2 SYDVKM. V was shortened by 6 bases and J by 4 bases, with 15 bases between the two germline ends. This CDR3 is 14 amino acids long. For the CDR3, the DNA is TGTGCCAGCAGCCTGAGTCGGGTGGTCTATGGCTACACCTTC. Protein product: CASSLSRVVYGYTF.

This clonotype appeared many times. This sequence joins TRBV20-1 and TRBJ1-5; no definite D call. V was pared by 1 base and J by 8 bases, with 12 bases between. The CDR3 contains 13 residues. The germline CDR1 and CDR2 sequences are DFQATT and SNEGSKA (reference sequence). CDR3 DNA: TGCAGTGCTAGAGTAGATGGGGAGAAGCCCCAGCATTTT. Translation: CSARVDGEKPQHF.

This clonotype has only a few counts. The chain has TRBV5-1 and TRBJ2-5, with a tentative D call TRBD2 (6 bases). Trimming removed 3 bases at V and 1 base at J, with 13 bases between. CDR1 and CDR2 (germline): SGHRS, YFSETQ. There are 15 residues in the CDR3. The CDR3 sequence is CASSSTLASQETQYF. In DNA form, the CDR3 reads TGCGCCAGCAGCTCGACCCTAGCGTCCCAAGAGACCCAGTACTTC.

This clonotype was observed at least ten times. V is TRBV6-6 and J is TRBJ2-3; 10 bases align to TRBD2. CDR3 size: 16 residues. CDR1 MNHNY and CDR2 SVGAGI come from the germline V gene (reference sequence). V lost 2 bases to trimming and J lost 1 base; unmatched junction nucleotides: 3. CDR3 in amino acids: CASSYGGTSGTDTQYF. CDR3 sequence (DNA): TGTGCCAGCAGTTACGGAGGGACTAGCGGCACAGATACGCAGTATTTT.

There are a few counts of this clonotype. The gene calls are TRBV15 and TRBJ1-6; 7 bases agree with TRBD1. CDR1 and CDR2 from the germline V gene are LNHNV and YYDKDF (reference sequence). The CDR3 runs 17 residues. The V gene end was trimmed by 0 bases and the J gene end by 9 bases; junction bases not matched to a gene: 11. Here the CDR3 reads CATSREPGTSGGSPLHF. For the CDR3, the DNA is TGTGCCACCAGCAGAGAACCCGGGACTTCAGGGGGTTCACCCCTCCACTTT.

This clonotype was observed a few times. The chain has TRBV28 and TRBJ1-5; D is unclear. Germline CDR1 and CDR2: MDHEN and SYDVKM. V lost 6 bases and J 3 bases, leaving 6 bases between the germline ends. The CDR3 covers 12 residues. CDR3 loop: CASRMANQPQHF. The CDR3, as DNA: TGTGCCAGCAGGATGGCCAATCAGCCCCAGCATTTT.

The sample holds many counts of this clonotype. This chain connects TRBV7-9 to TRBJ2-2; D unclear. This CDR3 comprises 13 residues. V lost 1 base, J lost 6 bases, and 6 bases lay in between. Germline V gene sequence: CDR1 SEHNR, CDR2 FQNEAQ (reference sequence). The CDR3: CASSLGTPGELFF. In DNA form, the CDR3 reads TGTGCCAGCAGCTTAGGTACACCCGGGGAGCTGTTTTTT.

V usage is TRBV10-3 and J usage is TRBJ2-1, with 8 bases matching TRBD2. The V gene's germline CDR1 is ENHRY and CDR2 SYGVKD. The length of the CDR3 is 17 residues. Unmatched junction bases numbered 7, after V lost 0 bases and J lost 3 bases. In DNA form, the CDR3 reads TGTGCCATCAGTGAGTCCATACGAACTAGCGGCTACAATGAGCAGTTCTTC. It specifies CAISESIRTSGYNEQFF.

Remarks on this clonotype: It may be a read error: a sequence one base away is much more abundant. The chain uses TRBV28 and TRBJ2-7; D gene ambiguous. The CDR3 has 11 amino acids. In germline, CDR1 is MDHEN, CDR2 SYDVKM. In DNA, the CDR3 is TGTGCCAGCAGTCCGTTCTACGAGAAGTACTTC. It codes for CASSPFYEKYF.

This clonotype was seen many times. The rearrangement uses TRBV13 and TRBJ2-3, with a possible D match to TRBD2 (6 bases). The ends were cut back, 8 bases at V and 2 bases at J, with 17 bases in the middle. Germline assignment: CDR1 PRHDT and CDR2 FYEKMQ (reference sequence). The CDR3 has 15 amino acids. The chain's CDR3 is CASGGGIVTTDTQYF. CDR3 sequence (DNA): TGTGCCAGCGGTGGCGGGATAGTGACCACAGATACGCAGTATTTT. The full variable domain, in which reference TRBV13 and TRBJ2-3 provide the parts outside the CDR3, is AAGVIQSPRHLIKEKRETATLKCYPIPRHDTVYWYQQGPGQDPQFLISFYEKMQSDKGSIPDRFSAQQFSDYHSELNMSSLELGDSALYFCASGGGIVTTDTQYFGPGTRLTVL.

This clonotype is judged medium-sized. This chain links TRBV24-1 with TRBJ2-1, with a weak D call TRBD2 (5 bases). CDR3 length: 13 residues. From germline, CDR1 is KGHDR and CDR2 SFDVKD. V was shortened by 3 bases and J by 4 bases, with 6 bases between the two germline ends. The DNA for the CDR3 is TGTGCCACCAGTGATCCGGGGTACAATGAGCAGTTCTTC. It translates to CATSDPGYNEQFF.

This clonotype was seen at least ten times. J is TRBJ2-5 and V is TRBV7-4; no clear D. The CDR3 is made up of 15 amino acids. CDR1 SGHVT and CDR2 SQSDAQ come from the germline V gene. V lost 5 bases to trimming and J lost 4 bases, with 17 bases between them. The CDR3 loop reads CASSRRRVLLETQYF. CDR3 DNA: TGTGCCAGCAGCCGCCGAAGGGTCCTGCTAGAGACCCAGTACTTC.

The chain is built from TRBV20-1 and TRBJ2-7, with unresolved D. Germline values: CDR1 DFQATT, CDR2 SNEGSKA (reference sequence). The CDR3 length is 10 residues. Trimming took 3 bases from V and 5 from J, leaving 5 bases between them. The CDR3 DNA reads as TGCAGTGCTAGCTTCAACGAGCAGTACTTC. Translation: CSASFNEQYF.

A few counts support this clonotype. This chain joins TRBV7-9 and TRBJ2-3; 8 bases align to TRBD1. Germline lookup yields CDR1 SEHNR and CDR2 FQNEAQ (reference sequence). With 2 bases clipped from V and 3 bases from J, the junction kept 1 base outside the gene matches. The CDR3 spans 14 residues. The CDR3, as DNA: TGTGCCAGCAGCTTAAACAGGGGGACAGATACGCAGTATTTT. It specifies CASSLNRGTDTQYF.

This clonotype has a handful of counts. V is TRBV20-1 and J is TRBJ2-6; D not certain. The CDR3 is 15 residues long. Trimming pared 6 bases from V and 0 bases from J, leaving 12 bases between. The germline gives CDR1 DFQATT, CDR2 SNEGSKA (reference sequence). The CDR3 DNA sequence: TGCAGTGCAAATTTAAAGTACTCTGGGGCCAACGTCCTGACTTTC. Protein product: CSANLKYSGANVLTF.